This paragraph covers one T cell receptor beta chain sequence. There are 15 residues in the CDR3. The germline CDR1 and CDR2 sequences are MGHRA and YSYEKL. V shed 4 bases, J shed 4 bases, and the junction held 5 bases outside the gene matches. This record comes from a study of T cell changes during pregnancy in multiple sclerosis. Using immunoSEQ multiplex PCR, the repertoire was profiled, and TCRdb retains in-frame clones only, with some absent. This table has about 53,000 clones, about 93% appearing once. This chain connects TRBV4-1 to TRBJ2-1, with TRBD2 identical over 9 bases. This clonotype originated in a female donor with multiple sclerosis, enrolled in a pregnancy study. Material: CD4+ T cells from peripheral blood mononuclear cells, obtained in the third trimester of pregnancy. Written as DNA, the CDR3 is TGCGCCAGCAGCCTTCCGGGACTAGCTTACAATGAGCAGTTCTTC. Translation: CASSLPGLAYNEQFF.